This T cell receptor (beta chain) is drawn from a study of neurological immune-mediated disorders. General study points: Patients with HTLV-1-associated myelopathy had the highest level of TCR clonal expansion, whereas patients with multiple sclerosis had the lowest level, falling beneath the level found in healthy controls. Across subjects, expanded clones had no CDR3 amino acid sequences in common, pointing to private repertoires in all groups.

The cDNA was synthesized by 5'RACE incorporating 10-nucleotide random UMIs. In TCRdb, the 5' RACE reads were re-called with MiXCR into one record per CDR3 protein. The sample lists roughly 56,000 distinct CDR3 sequences; over 10% were seen once. Germline V CDR1 and CDR2: SGHTA, FQGNSA. V lost 5 bases, J lost 4 bases, and 20 bases lay in between. CDR3 length: 16 amino acids. A total of 2 million PBMCs stored at -80 degrees C provided the unsorted libraries. In its sample, this clonotype was seen many times. The antigen is undetermined. Sequences were obtained from PBMCs. The clonotype originates from a man between 60 and 75 years old in good health. This chain connects TRBV7-2 to TRBJ2-5, with TRBD2 as a possible D gene (6 bases). CDR3 DNA sequence: TGTGCCAGCAGCCCCCCAGGTAGCAGGAGGGGAGAGACCCAGTACTTC. This gives the protein CASSPPGSRRGETQYF.